A selection of T cell receptor beta chains follows, all from one sample in a study of shared clonotypes between healthy human individuals. Data came from immunoSEQ multiplex PCR; TCRdb stores just in-frame clones and leaves some out. The table has some 680,000 clones, around four fifths seen once. Sequencing used memory CD4+ T cells sorted from blood. These receptors originate from a woman between 25 and 40 years old in good health. Each CDR3 is given with its conserved first and last residue. The size entry is marked missing in some rows and otherwise reads once, few, many or a size class.

J gene,V gene,clone size,CDR3 protein
TRBJ2-4,TRBV28,.,CASNGGGNKNIQYF
TRBJ2-5,TRBV7-8,.,CASSLSMGGSLYF
TRBJ2-6,TRBV15,.,CATSRDGQLSGANVLTF
TRBJ1-1,TRBV7-9,.,CASSGPQGTEAFF
TRBJ1-5,TRBV11-3,.,CASSLAAGVSNQPQHF
TRBJ2-5,TRBV5-6,.,CASSVSGGRTQYF
TRBJ2-7,TRBV7-8,few,CASSSKTGSYEQYF
TRBJ2-4,TRBV30,many,CAWMKEELAKNIQYF
TRBJ1-2,TRBV30,.,CAWHQGTYGYTF
TRBJ2-1,TRBV27,.,CASSGQNNEQFF
TRBJ2-7,TRBV5-4,.,CASSSEGEQYF
TRBJ1-5,TRBV28,.,CASSLRGGQPQHF
TRBJ2-2,TRBV6-4,.,CASSDSEILGTGELFF
TRBJ2-7,TRBV6-1,.,CASSGLSALEQYF
.,TRBV5-1,.,CASSFVGGEEYEQYF
TRBJ2-3,TRBV2,.,CASSPVSGRWGGSTDTQYF
TRBJ1-3,TRBV25-1,.,CASSEEGGGNTIYF
TRBJ1-1,TRBV4-1,.,CASSQFGGGPQGKGEAFF
TRBJ2-1,TRBV5-1,.,CASSSVPSGRHNEQFF
TRBJ1-3,TRBV28,.,CASSLSGNTIYF